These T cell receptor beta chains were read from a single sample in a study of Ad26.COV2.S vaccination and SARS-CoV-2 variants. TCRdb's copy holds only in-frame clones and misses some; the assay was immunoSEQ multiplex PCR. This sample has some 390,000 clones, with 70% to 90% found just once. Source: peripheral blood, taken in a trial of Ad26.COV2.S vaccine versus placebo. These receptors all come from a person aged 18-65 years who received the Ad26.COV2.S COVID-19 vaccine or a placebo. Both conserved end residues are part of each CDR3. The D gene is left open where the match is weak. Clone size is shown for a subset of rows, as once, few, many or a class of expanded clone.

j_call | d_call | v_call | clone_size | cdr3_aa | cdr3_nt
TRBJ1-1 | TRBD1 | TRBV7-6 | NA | CASSQGGMNTEAFF | TGTGCCAGCAGCCAGGGGGGGATGAACACTGAAGCTTTCTTT
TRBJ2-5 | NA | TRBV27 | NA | CASSFRGAGETQYF | TGTGCCAGCAGTTTCCGGGGGGCGGGGGAGACCCAGTACTTC
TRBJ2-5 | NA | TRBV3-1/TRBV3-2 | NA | CASSQVGWRAETQYF | TGTGCCAGCAGCCAAGTCGGATGGAGGGCAGAGACCCAGTACTTC
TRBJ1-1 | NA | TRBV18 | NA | CASSPQNKNTEAFF | TGTGCCAGCTCACCTCAGAACAAGAACACTGAAGCTTTCTTT
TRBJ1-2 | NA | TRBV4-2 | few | CASSQDTTASYGYTF | TGTGCCAGCAGCCAAGATACAACGGCCAGCTATGGCTACACCTTC
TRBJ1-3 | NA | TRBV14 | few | CASSQQGNTIYF | TGTGCCAGCAGCCAACAGGGAAACACCATATATTTT
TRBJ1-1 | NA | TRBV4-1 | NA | CASSQEQGRRAFF | TGCGCCAGCAGCCAAGAACAGGGTCGGCGAGCTTTCTTT
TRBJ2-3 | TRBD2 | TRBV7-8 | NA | CASSLDGGGLRRDTQYF | TGTGCCAGCAGCTTAGACGGGGGGGGACTAAGGCGAGATACGCAGTATTTT
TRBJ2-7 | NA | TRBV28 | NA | CASRGQTKGGAYEQYF | TGTGCCAGCAGAGGTCAGACTAAAGGAGGGGCTTACGAGCAGTACTTC
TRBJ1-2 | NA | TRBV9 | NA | CASSSRGPYGYTF | TGTGCCAGCAGCTCCCGGGGGCCCTATGGCTACACCTTC
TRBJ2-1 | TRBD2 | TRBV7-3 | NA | CASSLTSGSWREQFF | TGTGCCAGCAGCTTGACTAGCGGGAGCTGGCGTGAGCAGTTCTTC
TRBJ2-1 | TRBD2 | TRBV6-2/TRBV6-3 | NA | CASSVGGSINEQFF | TGTGCCAGCAGTGTGGGCGGGAGTATCAATGAGCAGTTCTTC
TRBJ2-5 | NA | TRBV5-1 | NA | CASSFGHSLGETQYF | TGCGCCAGCAGCTTTGGGCACAGCTTAGGTGAGACCCAGTACTTC
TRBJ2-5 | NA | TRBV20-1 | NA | CSASEFGSGLFQETQYF | TGCAGTGCTAGTGAATTCGGGTCAGGGCTTTTCCAAGAGACCCAGTACTTC
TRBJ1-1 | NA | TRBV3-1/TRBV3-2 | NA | CASSRDLGAEAFF | TGTGCCAGCAGTCGGGACCTAGGCGCTGAAGCTTTCTTT
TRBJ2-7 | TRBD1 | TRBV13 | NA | CASSEDRPSEQYF | TGTGCCAGCAGCGAGGACAGGCCGAGCGAGCAGTACTTC
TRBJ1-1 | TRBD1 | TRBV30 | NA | CAWSPGTGGGYTEAFF | TGTGCCTGGAGCCCCGGGACAGGGGGCGGGTACACTGAAGCTTTCTTT
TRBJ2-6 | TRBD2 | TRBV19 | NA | CASSIEGLAVISGANVLTF | TGTGCCAGTAGTATAGAAGGACTAGCCGTCATCTCTGGGGCCAACGTCCTGACTTTC
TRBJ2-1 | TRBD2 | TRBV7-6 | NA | CASSSGLAGGPYQDEQFF | TGTGCCAGCAGCTCGGGACTAGCGGGAGGGCCCTATCAAGATGAGCAGTTCTTC
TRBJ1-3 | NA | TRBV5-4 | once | CASSLGLTSGNTIYF | TGTGCCAGCAGCTTGGGACTCACCTCTGGAAACACCATATATTTT
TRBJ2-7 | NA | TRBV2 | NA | CASSVGRGGSYEQYF | TGTGCCAGCAGTGTTGGCAGGGGGGGATCCTACGAGCAGTACTTC
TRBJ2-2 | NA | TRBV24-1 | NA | CATSDFSVNTGELFF | TGTGCCACCAGTGATTTTTCGGTCAACACCGGGGAGCTGTTTTTT
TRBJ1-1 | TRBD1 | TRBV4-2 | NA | CASSQDQGASTEAFF | TGTGCCAGCAGCCAAGATCAGGGGGCTAGCACTGAAGCTTTCTTT
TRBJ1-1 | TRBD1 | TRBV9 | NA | CASSKSTGAHTEAFF | TGTGCCAGCAGCAAATCGACAGGGGCCCACACTGAAGCTTTCTTT
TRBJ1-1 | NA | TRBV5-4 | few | CASSWDWGGVDTEAFF | TGTGCCAGCAGCTGGGATTGGGGTGGGGTAGACACTGAAGCTTTCTTT
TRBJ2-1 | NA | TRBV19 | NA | CASTPGDEQFF | TGTGCCAGTACCCCAGGGGATGAGCAGTTCTTC
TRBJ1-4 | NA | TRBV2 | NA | CASTGFLDRKEKLFF | TGTGCCAGCACTGGCTTTTTGGACAGAAAAGAAAAACTGTTTTTT
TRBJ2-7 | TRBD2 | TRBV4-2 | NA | CASSLSGTNQEEQYF | TGTGCCAGCAGCCTTTCCGGGACTAATCAGGAAGAGCAGTACTTC
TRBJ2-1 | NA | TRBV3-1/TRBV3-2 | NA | CASSQDGNEQFF | TGTGCCAGCAGCCAAGACGGCAATGAGCAGTTCTTC
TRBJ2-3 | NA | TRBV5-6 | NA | CASSFGGLGTDTQYF | TGTGCCAGCAGCTTTGGTGGGCTGGGCACAGATACGCAGTATTTT
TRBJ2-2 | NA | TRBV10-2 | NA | CASKPNTGELFF | TGCGCCAGCAAACCGAACACCGGGGAGCTGTTTTTT
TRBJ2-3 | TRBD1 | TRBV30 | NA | CAWSLTGTDTQYF | TGTGCCTGGAGTTTGACAGGGACAGATACGCAGTATTTT
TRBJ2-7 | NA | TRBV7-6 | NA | CASSQGAGPQYF | TGTGCCAGCAGCCAAGGGGCAGGGCCCCAGTACTTC